One T cell receptor (beta chain) is described in this entry. Antigen specificity is unknown. Naivety among CD8 cells was defined by CD45RO negativity and positive CCR7 selection, thereby excluding terminally differentiated effector memory CD45RA+ cells. CDR3 size: 14 residues. Germline CDR1 is MNHNS and CDR2 is SASEGT. Trimming removed 8 bases at V and 5 bases at J, with 15 bases between. Repertoires were generated with immunoSEQ multiplex PCR, while TCRdb's copy carries only in-frame clones and drops some. The table has about 1,800,000 clones, roughly 95% seen once; the top ten hold 1.2%. This sample stems from a study of shared clonotypes between healthy human individuals. Findings and limits, study-wide: Relative to their counterparts shared across all four donors, non-shared clonotypes exhibited diminished generation probabilities.

This chain uses TRBV6-1 with TRBJ2-2; D is possibly TRBD1 (5 bases). This TCR derives from a man younger than 35 in good health. The sample was naive CD8+ T cells sorted from blood. The CDR3 reads CASGWGEGTGELFF. The CDR3 DNA follows: TGTGCCAGCGGGTGGGGCGAAGGGACCGGGGAGCTGTTTTTT.